Following are 15 T cell receptor beta chains from one sample sequenced in a study of shared clonotypes between healthy human individuals. Profiling relied on immunoSEQ multiplex PCR, and the TCRdb table lists in-frame clones only, not all of them. The sample shows 1.5 million to 1.9 million clones, about 98% of them seen only once. The sample was naive CD4+ T cells sorted from blood. Sample subset: CD45RA+ positively selected. These receptors were taken from a man younger than 45 in good health.

This chain joins TRBV2 and TRBJ1-2; D is ambiguous. Trimming left V 6 bases short and J 1 base short, with 12 bases between. This CDR3 has 14 amino acids. From germline, CDR1 is SNHLY and CDR2 FYNNEI. DNA for the CDR3: TGTGCCAGCAGCTACGGACGGGATAACTATGGCTACACCTTC. Translating gives CASSYGRDNYGYTF.

A word on this clone: Within the sample, other DNA sequences also encode this same CDR3. CDR3 loop: CSARRGNGYTF. CDR3 nucleotides: TGCAGTGCTAGGCGAGGGAATGGCTACACCTTC. J is TRBJ1-2 and V is TRBV20-1; no firm D call. Germline V gives CDR1 DFQATT, CDR2 SNEGSKA (reference sequence). The CDR3 has 11 amino acids. Trimming cost V 3 bases and J 6 bases, with 8 bases left between them.

The chain combines TRBV10-3 with TRBJ1-5; 7 bases fit TRBD1. V gave up 3 bases and J gave up 3 bases; unmatched junction bases: 2. The CDR3 has 14 residues. CDR1 and CDR2 (germline): ENHRY, SYGVKD. The CDR3 DNA reads as TGTGCCATCAGTGAAGGACAGGACAATCAGCCCCAGCATTTT. Translation gives CAISEGQDNQPQHF.

This clone was seen a single time. The chain joins TRBV29-1 to TRBJ2-2; TRBD1 agrees at 10 bases. CDR3 length equals 14 residues. With 4 bases clipped from V and 5 bases from J, the junction kept 4 bases outside the gene matches. Germline values: CDR1 SQVTM, CDR2 ANQGSEA. DNA for the CDR3: TGCAGCGTTGTGCCGGGACAGGGGACCGGGGAGCTGTTTTTT. Translation gives CSVVPGQGTGELFF.

V gene TRBV5-4 combines with J gene TRBJ2-1; 11 bases are a match to TRBD2. Looked up from germline, CDR1 is SGHNT and CDR2 is YYREEE (reference sequence). This CDR3 has 17 amino acids. The V and J ends lost 4 bases and 7 bases, in that order; junction bases with no gene match: 13. The CDR3 sequence is CASSGGFSGRAENEQFF. Here the CDR3 DNA reads TGTGCCAGCAGCGGGGGGTTTAGCGGGAGGGCCGAGAATGAGCAGTTCTTC. Full variable domain (rest looked up from reference TRBV5-4 and TRBJ2-1): ETGVTQSPTHLIKTRGQQVTLRCSSQSGHNTVSWYQQALGQGPQFIFQYYREEENGRGNFPPRFSGLQFPNYSSELNVNALELDDSALYLCASSGGFSGRAENEQFFGPGTRLTVL.

V is TRBV5-4 and J is TRBJ1-4; D perhaps matches TRBD1 (5 bases). The V gene lost 4 bases and the J gene lost 4 bases, with 11 bases spanning the gap. Germline CDR1 reads SGHNT; CDR2 reads YYREEE (reference sequence). This CDR3 spans 14 amino acids. This chain's CDR3 is CASSPDSRNEKLFF. In nucleotides, the CDR3 is TGTGCCAGCAGCCCCGACAGCCGTAATGAAAAACTGTTTTTT.

This chain uses TRBV28 with TRBJ2-7; 11 bases match TRBD1. The CDR3 runs to 14 residues. Unmatched junction bases numbered 8, after V lost 5 bases and J lost 8 bases. The V gene's germline CDR1 is MDHEN and CDR2 SYDVKM. The CDR3 reads CASSPPGQGGQQYF. The CDR3 nucleotides are TGTGCCAGCAGTCCTCCGGGACAGGGGGGTCAGCAGTACTTC.

The chain couples TRBV18 to TRBJ2-7; perhaps TRBD1 as D (6 bases). V lost 4 bases and J 9 bases, leaving 25 bases between the germline ends. Per the germline V gene, CDR1 is KGHSH and CDR2 is LQKENI. This CDR3 region has 16 residues. CDR3 sequence: CASSQLSGTQPNGQYF. CDR3 nucleotides: TGTGCCAGCTCACAATTATCCGGGACACAACCTAATGGGCAGTACTTC.

The genes are TRBV15 and TRBJ1-1, with D unresolved. Trimming took 3 bases from V and 9 from J, leaving 5 bases between them. This CDR3 spans 10 amino acids. Germline V gene data show CDR1 as LNHNV and CDR2 as YYDKDF (reference sequence). The CDR3 is CATSSFKAFF. The CDR3 DNA reads TGTGCCACCAGCAGTTTCAAAGCTTTCTTT.

This chain connects TRBV19 to TRBJ1-2; possible D gene TRBD1, 5 bases. Trimming left V 8 bases short and J 8 bases short, with 24 bases between. Germline assignment: CDR1 LNHDA and CDR2 SQIVND (reference sequence). CDR3 length equals 15 residues. The CDR3 bases are TGTGCCAGTCAAATTGGGGGGACTCCTGCTAGCGGCTACACCTTC. Its translation: CASQIGGTPASGYTF.

This clone was seen a single time. The junction and the germline gene differ at one end; a read error may be behind it. The gene calls are TRBV7-7 and TRBJ2-7, with unresolved D. The CDR3 is made up of 14 amino acids. Germline V CDR1 and CDR2: SSHAT, FNYEAQ (reference sequence). CDR3 in DNA: TGTGCTAGCAGCTTATCATTAGTTTCCTACGAGCAGTACTTC. This encodes CASSLSLVSYEQYF.

The chain links TRBV30 to TRBJ1-4; D not certain. Trimming took 3 bases from V and 8 from J, leaving 19 bases between them. CDR1 is GTSNPN and CDR2 is SVGIG in the germline V gene (reference sequence). The CDR3 runs to 15 residues. CDR3 DNA: TGTGCCTGGAGAGAGGTCGGGAGGTTTAGAGAAAAACTGTTTTTT. It yields the protein CAWREVGRFREKLFF.

J is TRBJ1-5 and V is TRBV7-8; D is unclear. The CDR3 is 14 amino acids. Germline values: CDR1 SGHVS, CDR2 FQNEAQ. Trimming took off 5 bases at V and 1 base at J, with 9 bases between the two ends. The chain's CDR3 is CASSLTLSNQPQHF. The CDR3 bases are TGTGCCAGCAGCCTTACATTGAGCAATCAGCCCCAGCATTTT.

This chain uses TRBV4-3 with TRBJ1-2; tentative D call: TRBD1 (5 bases). CDR3 size: 14 residues. Germline V gene data show CDR1 as LGHNA and CDR2 as YSLEER. Trimming cost V 0 bases and J 7 bases, with 12 bases left between them. The CDR3 bases are TGCGCCAGCAGCCAAGACTGGGGCCCGGGTGGCTACACCTTC. Its protein is CASSQDWGPGGYTF.

The gene calls are TRBV7-9 and TRBJ2-3, with a weak D call TRBD2 (6 bases). This CDR3 is 16 amino acids long. V lost 4 bases to trimming and J lost 3 bases, with 17 bases between them. Germline CDR1 reads SEHNR; CDR2 reads FQNEAQ (reference sequence). This CDR3 reads CASSSLGGRGTDTQYF. The CDR3 nucleotides read TGTGCCAGCAGCTCGCTGGGGGGTCGAGGGACAGATACGCAGTATTTT.